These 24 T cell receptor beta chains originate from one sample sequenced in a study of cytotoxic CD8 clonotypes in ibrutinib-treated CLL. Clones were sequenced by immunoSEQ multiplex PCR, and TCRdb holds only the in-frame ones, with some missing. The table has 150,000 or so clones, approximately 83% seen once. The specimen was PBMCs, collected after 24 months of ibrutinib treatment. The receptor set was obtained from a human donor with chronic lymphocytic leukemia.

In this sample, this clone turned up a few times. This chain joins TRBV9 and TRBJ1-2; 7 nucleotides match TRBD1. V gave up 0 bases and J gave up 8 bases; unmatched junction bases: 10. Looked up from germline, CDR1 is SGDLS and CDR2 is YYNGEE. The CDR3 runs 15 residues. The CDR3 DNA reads TGTGCCAGCAGCGTAGGGGACAGCCCCCACACCGGCTACACCTTC. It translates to CASSVGDSPHTGYTF.

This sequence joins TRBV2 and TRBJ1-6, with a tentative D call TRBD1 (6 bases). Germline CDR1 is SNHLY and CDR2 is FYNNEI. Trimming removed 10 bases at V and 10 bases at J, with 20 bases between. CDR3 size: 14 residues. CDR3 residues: CANSREGERSPLHF. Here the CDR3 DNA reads TGTGCCAACTCGAGGGAGGGGGAGAGATCACCCCTCCACTTT. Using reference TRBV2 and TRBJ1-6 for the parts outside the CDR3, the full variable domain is EPEVTQTPSHQVTQMGQEVILRCVPISNHLYFYWYRQILGQKVEFLVSFYNNEISEKSEIFDDQFSVERPDGSNFTLKIRSTKLEDSAMYFCANSREGERSPLHFGNGTRLTVT.

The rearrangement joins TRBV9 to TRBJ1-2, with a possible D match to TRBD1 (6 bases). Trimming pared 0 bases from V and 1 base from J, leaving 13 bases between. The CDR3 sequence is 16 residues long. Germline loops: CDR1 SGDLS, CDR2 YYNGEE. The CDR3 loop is CASSVDRVGRNYGYTF. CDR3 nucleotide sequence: TGTGCCAGCAGCGTAGACAGGGTAGGACGTAACTATGGCTACACCTTC.

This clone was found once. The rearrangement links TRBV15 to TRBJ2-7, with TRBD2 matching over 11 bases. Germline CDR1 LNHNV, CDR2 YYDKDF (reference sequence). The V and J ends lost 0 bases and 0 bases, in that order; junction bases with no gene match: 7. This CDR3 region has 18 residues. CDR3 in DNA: TGTGCCACCAGCAGAGAAGGAAGAACTAGCGGGGGCTCCTACGAGCAGTACTTC. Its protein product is CATSREGRTSGGSYEQYF. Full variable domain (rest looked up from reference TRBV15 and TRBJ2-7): DAMVIQNPRYQVTQFGKPVTLSCSQTLNHNVMYWYQQKSSQAPKLLFHYYDKDFNNEADTPDNFQSRRPNTSFCFLDIRSPGLGDTAMYLCATSREGRTSGGSYEQYFGPGTRLTVT.

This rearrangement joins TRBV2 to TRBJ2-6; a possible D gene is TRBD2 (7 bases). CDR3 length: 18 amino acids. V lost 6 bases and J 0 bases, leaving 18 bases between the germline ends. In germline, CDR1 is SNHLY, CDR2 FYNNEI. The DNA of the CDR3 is TGTGCCAGCAGGGGGGCGGGGGCCAGTTTCTCTGGGGCCAACGTCCTGACTTTC. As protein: CASRGAGASFSGANVLTF.

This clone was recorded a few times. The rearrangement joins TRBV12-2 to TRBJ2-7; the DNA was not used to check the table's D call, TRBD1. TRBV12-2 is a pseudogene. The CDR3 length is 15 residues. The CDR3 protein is CASRPCSQSPYEQYF. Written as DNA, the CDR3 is TGTGCAAGTCGCCCCTGTTCCCAGTCACCCTACGAGCAGTACTTC.

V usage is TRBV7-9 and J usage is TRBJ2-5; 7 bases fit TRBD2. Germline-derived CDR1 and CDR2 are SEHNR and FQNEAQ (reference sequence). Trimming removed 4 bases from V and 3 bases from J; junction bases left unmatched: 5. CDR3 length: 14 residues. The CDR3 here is CASSYWGGEETQYF. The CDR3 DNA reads TGTGCCAGCAGCTACTGGGGAGGGGAAGAGACCCAGTACTTC.

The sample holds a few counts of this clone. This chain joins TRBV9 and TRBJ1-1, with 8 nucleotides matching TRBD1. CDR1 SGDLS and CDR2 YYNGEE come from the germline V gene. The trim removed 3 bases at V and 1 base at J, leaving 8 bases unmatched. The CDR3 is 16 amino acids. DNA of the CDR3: TGTGCCAGCAGCGCGAGACACGGACAGGGGAACACTGAAGCTTTCTTT. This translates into CASSARHGQGNTEAFF.

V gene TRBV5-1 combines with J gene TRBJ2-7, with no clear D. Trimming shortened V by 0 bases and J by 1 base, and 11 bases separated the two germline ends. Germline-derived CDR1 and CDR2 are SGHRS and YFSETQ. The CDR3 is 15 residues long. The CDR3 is CASSLAGVRSYEQYF. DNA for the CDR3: TGCGCCAGCAGCTTGGCTGGGGTCAGGTCCTACGAGCAGTACTTC.

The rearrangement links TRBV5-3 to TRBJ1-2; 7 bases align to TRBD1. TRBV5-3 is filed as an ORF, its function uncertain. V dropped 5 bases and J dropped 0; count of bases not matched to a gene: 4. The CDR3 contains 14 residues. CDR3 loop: CARSRDRANYGYTF. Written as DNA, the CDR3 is TGTGCCAGAAGTAGGGACAGAGCTAACTATGGCTACACCTTC.

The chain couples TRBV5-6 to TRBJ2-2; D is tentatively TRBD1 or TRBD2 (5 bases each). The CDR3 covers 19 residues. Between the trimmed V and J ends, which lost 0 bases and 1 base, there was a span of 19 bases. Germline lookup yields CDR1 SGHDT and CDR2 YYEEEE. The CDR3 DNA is TGTGCCAGCAGCTTGGCTTGGGTACTGGGGGAAGTGAACACCGGGGAGCTGTTTTTT. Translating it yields CASSLAWVLGEVNTGELFF.

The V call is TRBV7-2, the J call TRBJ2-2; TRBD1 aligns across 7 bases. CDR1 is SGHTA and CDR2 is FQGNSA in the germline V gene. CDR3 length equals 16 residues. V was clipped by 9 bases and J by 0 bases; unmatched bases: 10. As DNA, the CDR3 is TGTGCCAGTACGACAGGGCACAGTACGAACACCGGGGAGCTGTTTTTT. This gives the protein CASTTGHSTNTGELFF. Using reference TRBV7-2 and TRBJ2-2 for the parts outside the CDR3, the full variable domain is GAGVSQSPSNKVTEKGKDVELRCDPISGHTALYWYRQSLGQGLEFLIYFQGNSAPDKSGLPSDRFSAERTGGSVSTLTIQRTQQEDSAVYLCASTTGHSTNTGELFFGEGSRLTVL.

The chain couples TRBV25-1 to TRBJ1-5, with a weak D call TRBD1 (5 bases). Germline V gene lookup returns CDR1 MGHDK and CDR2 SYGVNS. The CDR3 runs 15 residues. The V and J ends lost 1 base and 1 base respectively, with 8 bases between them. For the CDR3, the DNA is TGTGCCAGCAGTGAATTCGGGGGAAGCAATCAGCCCCAGCATTTT. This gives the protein CASSEFGGSNQPQHF.

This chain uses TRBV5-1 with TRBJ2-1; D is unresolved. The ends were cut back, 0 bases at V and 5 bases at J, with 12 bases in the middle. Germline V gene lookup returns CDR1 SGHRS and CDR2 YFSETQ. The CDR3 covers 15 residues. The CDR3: CASSLANSRNNEQFF. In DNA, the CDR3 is TGCGCCAGCAGCTTGGCTAACAGTAGAAACAATGAGCAGTTCTTC.

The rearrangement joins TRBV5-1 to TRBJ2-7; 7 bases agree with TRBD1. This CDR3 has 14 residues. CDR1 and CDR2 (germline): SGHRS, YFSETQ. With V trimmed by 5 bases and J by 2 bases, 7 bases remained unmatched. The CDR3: CASRRTGDTYEQYF. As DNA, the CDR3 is TGCGCCAGCAGGCGTACAGGGGACACCTACGAGCAGTACTTC.

Here the CDR3 reads CASSLARAAEAFF. CDR3 DNA sequence: TGTGCCAGCAGCTTAGCGAGGGCAGCTGAAGCTTTCTTT. The rearrangement uses TRBV7-2 and TRBJ1-1, with D unclear. V gave up 0 bases and J gave up 6 bases, with 8 bases separating them. Germline assignment: CDR1 SGHTA and CDR2 FQGNSA. CDR3 length: 13 amino acids.

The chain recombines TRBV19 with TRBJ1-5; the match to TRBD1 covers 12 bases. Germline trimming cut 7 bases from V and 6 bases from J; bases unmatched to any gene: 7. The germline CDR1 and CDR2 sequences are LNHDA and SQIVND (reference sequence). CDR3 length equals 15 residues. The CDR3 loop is CASTPGTGGGQPQHF. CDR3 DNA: TGTGCCAGTACCCCTGGGACAGGGGGCGGTCAGCCCCAGCATTTT.

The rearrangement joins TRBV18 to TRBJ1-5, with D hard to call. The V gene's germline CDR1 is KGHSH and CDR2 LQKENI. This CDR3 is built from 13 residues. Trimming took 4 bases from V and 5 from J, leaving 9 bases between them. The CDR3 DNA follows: TGTGCCAGCTCACAAGACTCTGATCAGCCCCAGCATTTT. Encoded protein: CASSQDSDQPQHF.

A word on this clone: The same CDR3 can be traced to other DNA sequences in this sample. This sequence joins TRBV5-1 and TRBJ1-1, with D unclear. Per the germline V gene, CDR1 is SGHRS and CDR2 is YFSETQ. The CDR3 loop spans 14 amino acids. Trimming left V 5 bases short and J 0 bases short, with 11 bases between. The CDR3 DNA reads TGCGCCAGCAGGCCGGGAGGCATGAACACTGAAGCTTTCTTT. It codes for CASRPGGMNTEAFF.

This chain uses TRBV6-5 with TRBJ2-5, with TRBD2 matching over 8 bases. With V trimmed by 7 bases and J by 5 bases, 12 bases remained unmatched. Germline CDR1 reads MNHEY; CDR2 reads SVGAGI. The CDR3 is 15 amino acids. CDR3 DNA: TGTGCCAGCACCACGGGGGGGCGGGAAATGGAGACCCAGTACTTC. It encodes CASTTGGREMETQYF.

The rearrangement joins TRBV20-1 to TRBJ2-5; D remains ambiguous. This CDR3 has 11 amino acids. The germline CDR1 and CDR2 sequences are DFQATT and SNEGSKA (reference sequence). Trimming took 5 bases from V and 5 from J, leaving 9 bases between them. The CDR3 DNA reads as TGCAGTGCTTTTTTGGGGGAGACCCAGTACTTC. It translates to CSAFLGETQYF.

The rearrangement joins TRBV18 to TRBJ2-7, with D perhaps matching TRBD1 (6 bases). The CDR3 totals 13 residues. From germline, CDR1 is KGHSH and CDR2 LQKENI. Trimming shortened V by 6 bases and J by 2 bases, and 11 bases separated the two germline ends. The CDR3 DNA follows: TGTGCCAGCTCCCGAGGGACACCCTACGAGCAGTACTTC. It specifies CASSRGTPYEQYF.

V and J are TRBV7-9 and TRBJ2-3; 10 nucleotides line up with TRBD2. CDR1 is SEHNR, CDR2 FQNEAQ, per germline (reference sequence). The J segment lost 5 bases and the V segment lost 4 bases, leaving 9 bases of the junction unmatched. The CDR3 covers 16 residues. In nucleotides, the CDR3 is TGTGCCAGCAGCTATATAGCGGGAGGAAGGAGAGATACGCAGTATTTT. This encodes CASSYIAGGRRDTQYF. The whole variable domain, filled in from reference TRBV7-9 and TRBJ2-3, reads DTGVSQNPRHKITKRGQNVTFRCDPISEHNRLYWYRQTLGQGPEFLTYFQNEAQLEKSRLLSDRFSAERPKGSFSTLEIQRTEQGDSAMYLCASSYIAGGRRDTQYFGPGTRLTVL.

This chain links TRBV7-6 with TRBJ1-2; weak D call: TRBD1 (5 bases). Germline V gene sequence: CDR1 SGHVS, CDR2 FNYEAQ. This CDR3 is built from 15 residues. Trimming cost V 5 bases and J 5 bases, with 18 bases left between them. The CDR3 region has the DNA TGTGCCAGCAGCCTGGGCCCCGGGACTCCGTATGGCTACACCTTC. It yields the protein CASSLGPGTPYGYTF. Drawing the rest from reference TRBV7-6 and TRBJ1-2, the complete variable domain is GAGVSQSPRYKVTKRGQDVALRCDPISGHVSLYWYRQALGQGPEFLTYFNYEAQQDKSGLPNDRFSAERPEGSISTLTIQRTEQRDSAMYRCASSLGPGTPYGYTFGSGTRLTVV.